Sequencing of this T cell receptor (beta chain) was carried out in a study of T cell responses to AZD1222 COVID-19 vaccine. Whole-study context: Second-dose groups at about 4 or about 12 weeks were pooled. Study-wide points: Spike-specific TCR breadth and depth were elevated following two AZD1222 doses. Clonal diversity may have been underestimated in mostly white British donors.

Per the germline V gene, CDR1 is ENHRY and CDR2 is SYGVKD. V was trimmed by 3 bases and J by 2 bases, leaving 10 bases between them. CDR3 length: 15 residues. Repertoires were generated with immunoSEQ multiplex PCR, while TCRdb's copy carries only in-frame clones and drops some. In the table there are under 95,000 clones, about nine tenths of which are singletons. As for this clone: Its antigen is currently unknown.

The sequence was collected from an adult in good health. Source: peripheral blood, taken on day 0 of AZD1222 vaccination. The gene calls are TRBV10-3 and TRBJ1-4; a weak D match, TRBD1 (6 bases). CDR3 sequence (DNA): TGTGCCATCAGTGATTCGGGGGGCACTAATGAAAAACTGTTTTTT. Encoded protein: CAISDSGGTNEKLFF.